Listed here is a single T cell receptor beta chain. Its antigen is still unknown. This sample stems from a study of shared clonotypes between healthy human individuals. Study-wide results and caveats: An effect of sequencing depth on clonotype sharing among donors was expected.

Selected positively for CCR7 and CD45RO-negative, naive CD8 cells excluded terminally differentiated effector memory CD45RA+ cells. Those who donated were healthy HIV-negative adults, with no recent acute infections or vaccinations reported. V lost 8 bases, J lost 3 bases, and 10 bases lay in between. The CDR3 is 12 residues long. Germline CDR1 SEHNR, CDR2 FQNEAQ (reference sequence). Deep level was the assay's run setting. Assay used: immunoSEQ multiplex PCR; TCRdb lists only in-frame clones, some missing. Found here are millions of clones, roughly 91% of them singletons; the top ten hold more than 1.5%.

Sequenced material: naive CD8+ T cells from PBMCs. The clonotype comes from a man younger than 35 in good health. Some clones in this sample may be carry-over from other donors' samples. The V gene is TRBV7-9, the J gene TRBJ2-5; the D is unclear. CDR3 sequence (DNA): TGTGCCAGCCAAATGAGCAAAGAGACCCAGTACTTC. It yields the protein CASQMSKETQYF.